Listed here are 25 T cell receptor beta chains from one sample, sequenced in a study of blood T cell repertoires in COVID-19. Repertoires were generated with immunoSEQ multiplex PCR, while TCRdb's copy carries only in-frame clones and drops some. In the table there are fewer than 200,000 clones, approximately 84% of which are singletons. The sequenced sample consisted of PBMCs or T cells enriched from blood (not recorded which). The receptor source for this set is a man aged 45-60 years who had recovered from COVID-19.

The chain uses TRBV4-3 and TRBJ1-2; 7 nucleotides align to TRBD1. The germline CDR1 and CDR2 sequences are LGHNA and YSLEER. V was clipped by 3 bases and J by 5 bases; unmatched bases: 9. This CDR3 has 15 residues. The CDR3 protein is CASSHSQGGQYGYTF. CDR3 sequence (DNA): TGCGCCAGCAGCCATTCCCAGGGGGGACAATATGGCTACACCTTC.

V gene TRBV29-1 combines with J gene TRBJ1-4; 9 bases fit TRBD1. Germline-derived CDR1 and CDR2 are SQVTM and ANQGSEA. The length of the CDR3 is 13 residues. Trimming at V came to 6 bases and at J to 6 bases, leaving 5 bases not matched to a gene. This CDR3 is CSVRTGVDEKLFF. In DNA, the CDR3 is TGCAGCGTCCGGACAGGGGTAGATGAAAAACTGTTTTTT.

The CDR3 DNA sequence: TGTGCCAGCAGCGAGGGGGCGTTCGACTATGGCTACACCTTC. It translates to CASSEGAFDYGYTF. This chain joins TRBV7-9 and TRBJ1-2; 7 bases fit TRBD1. Per germline, CDR1 SEHNR and CDR2 FQNEAQ (reference sequence). The CDR3 is 14 amino acids. The V segment lost 5 bases and the J segment 3 bases; nucleotides outside the gene matches: 6. The variable domain in full, completed from reference TRBV7-9 and TRBJ1-2, reads DTGVSQNPRHKITKRGQNVTFRCDPISEHNRLYWYRQTLGQGPEFLTYFQNEAQLEKSRLLSDRFSAERPKGSFSTLEIQRTEQGDSAMYLCASSEGAFDYGYTFGSGTRLTVV.

The V call is TRBV20-1, the J call TRBJ2-7, with TRBD1 as a possible D gene (5 bases). Trimming removed 3 bases from V and 1 base from J, with 13 bases in between. The CDR3 is 14 residues long. Germline V gene data show CDR1 as DFQATT and CDR2 as SNEGSKA (reference sequence). CDR3 nucleotide sequence: TGCAGTGCTAGTGCCGTGGACAAATCCTACGAGCAGTACTTC. Its translation: CSASAVDKSYEQYF.

The chain's CDR3 is CAISGTGKNQPQHF. In DNA form, the CDR3 reads TGTGCCATCAGCGGGACAGGGAAGAATCAGCCCCAGCATTTT. This chain connects TRBV10-3 to TRBJ1-5; 9 nucleotides agree with TRBD1. V was pared by 6 bases and J by 4 bases, with 4 bases of the junction left unmatched. This CDR3 has 14 residues. Germline V CDR1 and CDR2: ENHRY, SYGVKD.

The chain is built from TRBV19 and TRBJ1-6; possible D gene TRBD1, 6 bases. V lost 4 bases and J lost 10, with 14 bases in between. The CDR3 has 14 residues. Germline V gives CDR1 LNHDA, CDR2 SQIVND (reference sequence). The CDR3 DNA reads as TGTGCCAGTAGTAGCCAGGGGCGGAAATCACCCCTCCACTTT. Translated, it gives CASSSQGRKSPLHF.

This clone was detected only once. The chain has TRBV27 and TRBJ1-1; the D gene is possibly TRBD1 (5 bases). V was cut by 5 bases and J by 6 bases, with 13 bases left in between. The CDR3 totals 13 residues. CDR1 MNHEY and CDR2 SMNVEV come from the germline V gene (reference sequence). CDR3 in DNA: TGTGCCAGCAGTCCAGGGCTCCGCGCTGAAGCTTTCTTT. This codes for CASSPGLRAEAFF.

J is TRBJ2-3 and V is TRBV2, with a tentative D call TRBD1 (6 bases). Germline CDR1 SNHLY, CDR2 FYNNEI. CDR3 length: 15 amino acids. V lost 1 base and J 2 bases, leaving 10 bases between the germline ends. In DNA, the CDR3 is TGTGCCAGCAGTGAAGGTGACAGGACCACAGATACGCAGTATTTT. It yields the protein CASSEGDRTTDTQYF.

This clone has a handful of counts. Other DNA sequences in this sample translate to the same CDR3. The chain uses TRBV7-2 and TRBJ2-7; the D is unclear. Between the trimmed V and J ends, which lost 5 bases and 0 bases, there was a span of 5 bases. The CDR3 sequence is 12 residues long. Germline CDR1 is SGHTA and CDR2 is FQGNSA. The DNA of the CDR3 is TGTGCCAGCAGCGTCAGCTCCTACGAGCAGTACTTC. Residues: CASSVSSYEQYF.

V and J are TRBV9 and TRBJ2-7, with 8 positions matching TRBD1. Germline V CDR1 and CDR2: SGDLS, YYNGEE. The CDR3 consists of 15 residues. The V gene end was trimmed by 4 bases and the J gene end by 3 bases; junction bases not matched to a gene: 9. The CDR3 is CASSPRTGQGYEQYF. In DNA, the CDR3 is TGTGCCAGCAGCCCCCGCACTGGACAGGGCTACGAGCAGTACTTC.

This clone was observed a single time. V usage is TRBV30 and J usage is TRBJ2-2; TRBD2 matches 7 bases. Germline V lookup: CDR1 GTSNPN, CDR2 SVGIG (reference sequence). CDR3 length equals 14 residues. Trimming removed 8 bases from V and 2 bases from J; junction bases left unmatched: 8. CDR3 bases: TGTGCCCGCCTGAGCGGGGTCAACACCGGGGAGCTGTTTTTT. Translation gives CARLSGVNTGELFF.

This chain connects TRBV7-9 to TRBJ2-5; D might be TRBD2 (6 bases). Germline V gives CDR1 SEHNR, CDR2 FQNEAQ (reference sequence). V lost 6 bases and J lost 3, with 29 bases in between. The CDR3 has 19 amino acids. CDR3 residues: CASSYLGPRTSRGEETQYF. Written as DNA, the CDR3 is TGTGCCAGCAGTTATCTCGGACCGAGGACCTCCCGCGGGGAAGAGACCCAGTACTTC.

Only one count was recorded for this clone. This chain links TRBV4-1 with TRBJ2-5; possible D gene TRBD1, 5 bases. Germline V CDR1 and CDR2: MGHRA, YSYEKL. V was trimmed by 3 bases and J by 4 bases, leaving 6 bases between them. The CDR3 is 12 amino acids. The CDR3 region is CASSHGAETQYF. CDR3 bases: TGCGCCAGCAGCCATGGGGCAGAGACCCAGTACTTC.

V usage is TRBV5-5 and J usage is TRBJ2-1, with 9 bases lining up with TRBD2. The V gene end was trimmed by 3 bases and the J gene end by 2 bases; junction bases not matched to a gene: 12. CDR3 length: 18 amino acids. The germline V gene has CDR1 SGHKS and CDR2 YYEKEE (reference sequence). The CDR3, as DNA: TGTGCCAGCAGCTCCCGACCCCTGAGCGGGGGGACCTACAATGAGCAGTTCTTC. Translating gives CASSSRPLSGGTYNEQFF.

This clone occurred once. The chain carries TRBV5-6 and TRBJ1-4; possibly TRBD1 for D (6 bases). Trimming pared 7 bases from V and 5 bases from J, leaving 15 bases between. Germline lookup yields CDR1 SGHDT and CDR2 YYEEEE. The CDR3 has 14 residues. The CDR3 DNA sequence: TGTGCCAGCCCACCCGGACAGCGGAATGAAAAACTGTTTTTT. Translating it yields CASPPGQRNEKLFF.

This clone showed up just a few times. The CDR3 sequence is CASSRLGLQGNEQFF. The CDR3 nucleotides are TGCGCCAGCAGTCGCCTTGGCCTACAGGGCAATGAGCAGTTCTTC. V and J are TRBV5-1 and TRBJ2-1; D possibly corresponds to TRBD1 (6 bases). This CDR3 contains 15 residues. Looked up from germline, CDR1 is SGHRS and CDR2 is YFSETQ. The V end was cut by 5 bases, the J end by 6 bases, with 18 bases between.

Notes on this clone: The germline gene is not matched at one end of the junction; a read error may be the cause. V and J are TRBV7-2 and TRBJ2-7, with a weak D call TRBD1 (6 bases). The CDR3 length is 13 residues. CDR1 and CDR2 from the germline V gene are SGHTA and FQGNSA. The CDR3 DNA is TGTGCCAGCACCTTACAGGGTACCTACGAGCAGTACTTC. Amino acids: CASTLQGTYEQYF.

This clone was found a few times. The gene calls are TRBV4-1 and TRBJ1-4; TRBD1 matches 7 bases. Germline assignment: CDR1 MGHRA and CDR2 YSYEKL. The CDR3 runs to 15 residues. Trimming at V came to 4 bases and at J to 3 bases, leaving 5 bases not matched to a gene. The DNA for the CDR3 is TGCGCCAGCAGCCGATACAGGGGTGCTAATGAAAAACTGTTTTTT. This gives the protein CASSRYRGANEKLFF.

Only one count was recorded for this clone. V is TRBV9 and J is TRBJ2-3; 9 positions match TRBD1. Unmatched junction bases numbered 2, after V lost 3 bases and J lost 0 bases. The CDR3 contains 15 residues. CDR1 is SGDLS, CDR2 YYNGEE, per germline. CDR3 region: CASSAGQGSTDTQYF. The CDR3 DNA sequence: TGTGCCAGCAGCGCCGGACAGGGGAGCACAGATACGCAGTATTTT. The full variable domain, with the rest looked up from reference TRBV9 and TRBJ2-3, is DSGVTQTPKHLITATGQRVTLRCSPRSGDLSVYWYQQSLDQGLQFLIQYYNGEERAKGNILERFSAQQFPDLHSELNLSSLELGDSALYFCASSAGQGSTDTQYFGPGTRLTVL.

The chain couples TRBV3-1 (or the pseudogene TRBV3-2) to TRBJ2-7, with 7 bases lining up with TRBD1. CDR1 is LGHDT and CDR2 is YNNKEL in the germline V gene (reference sequence). The V gene end was trimmed by 4 bases and the J gene end by 2 bases; junction bases not matched to a gene: 11. The CDR3 covers 16 residues. The CDR3 region is CASSPRGPDRAYEQYF. The CDR3, as DNA: TGTGCCAGCAGCCCAAGGGGGCCGGACCGAGCCTACGAGCAGTACTTC.

CDR3 region: CAIRGGSRNGYTF. DNA of the CDR3: TGTGCCATCAGGGGGGGGAGTCGGAATGGCTACACCTTC. This chain connects TRBV10-3 to TRBJ1-2, with a tentative D call TRBD1 (5 bases). V lost 6 bases and J lost 6, with 14 bases in between. From germline, CDR1 is ENHRY and CDR2 SYGVKD. CDR3 length equals 13 residues.

This clone was observed a single time. V and J are TRBV28 and TRBJ1-5; 9 bases align to TRBD1. With 1 base clipped from V and 5 bases from J, the junction kept 6 bases outside the gene matches. The CDR3 runs 16 residues. The germline V gene has CDR1 MDHEN and CDR2 SYDVKM. This CDR3 is CASSLSGTGNHQPQHF. CDR3 bases: TGTGCCAGCAGTTTATCAGGGACAGGGAACCATCAGCCCCAGCATTTT.

The J gene is TRBJ2-3, the V gene TRBV4-1; TRBD2 agrees at 9 bases. Germline-derived CDR1 and CDR2 are MGHRA and YSYEKL. The CDR3 contains 14 residues. With V trimmed by 4 bases and J by 5 bases, 4 bases remained unmatched. The CDR3 DNA follows: TGCGCCAGCAGCCTGGCTAGCGGGGAAGATACGCAGTATTTT. Its protein is CASSLASGEDTQYF.

This clone was recorded once. As DNA, the CDR3 is TGTGCCAGCAGTTTAACAGGGCATATGGCGGCTTTCTTT. This gives the protein CASSLTGHMAAFF. The chain has TRBV12-3 or TRBV12-4 and TRBJ1-1; weak D call: TRBD1 (6 bases). The ends were cut back, 2 bases at V and 11 bases at J, with 15 bases in the middle. This CDR3 has 13 residues.

This chain joins TRBV2 and TRBJ1-5, with 8 bases aligning to TRBD1. The germline gives CDR1 SNHLY, CDR2 FYNNEI. There are 15 residues in the CDR3. Trimming removed 6 bases from V and 6 bases from J; junction bases left unmatched: 10. This CDR3 reads CASRVQGASVQPQHF. CDR3 DNA: TGTGCCAGCAGAGTCCAGGGGGCGTCGGTTCAGCCCCAGCATTTT.